These T cell receptor beta chains were read from a single sample in a study of cytomegalovirus exposure and HLA in healthy donors. Here immunoSEQ multiplex PCR was the method, and the copy in TCRdb shows in-frame clones only, minus some. Here the sample spans under 140,000 clones, around 78% being singletons. The sample taken for sequencing was PBMCs. The receptors originated from a woman aged 25 to 39 in good health and CMV-seronegative. Each CDR3 is given with its conserved first and last residue. D genes are given only for firm matches. Expanded clones get a size class; other rows say once, few or many, or leave the size out.

v_call: TRBV15; d_call: .; j_call: TRBJ2-7; clone_size: .; cdr3_nt: TGTGCCACCAGCAGAGTTGCCGGTATGGTCGAGCAGTACTTC; cdr3_aa: CATSRVAGMVEQYF
v_call: TRBV7-2; d_call: TRBD1; j_call: TRBJ1-5; clone_size: .; cdr3_nt: TGTGCCAGCAGCTACAGGGGTGACCAGCCCCAGCATTTT; cdr3_aa: CASSYRGDQPQHF
v_call: TRBV7-9; d_call: .; j_call: TRBJ2-1; clone_size: medium-sized; cdr3_nt: TGTGCCAGCCGTTTGGCAGGGTTGGGGAATGAGCAGTTCTTC; cdr3_aa: CASRLAGLGNEQFF
v_call: TRBV6-5; d_call: .; j_call: TRBJ1-1; clone_size: .; cdr3_nt: TGTGCCAGCAGCCTACACCAGGGGATGAACACTGAAGCTTTCTTT; cdr3_aa: CASSLHQGMNTEAFF
v_call: TRBV28; d_call: TRBD2; j_call: TRBJ2-5; clone_size: .; cdr3_nt: TGTGCCAGCAGTAGGGGTGCGGGAGGGCCGGAGACCCAGTACTTC; cdr3_aa: CASSRGAGGPETQYF
v_call: TRBV7-8; d_call: .; j_call: TRBJ1-2; clone_size: .; cdr3_nt: TGTGCCAGCAGCTCCACCCCCCAGGGCGTGAGCTATGGCTACACCTTC; cdr3_aa: CASSSTPQGVSYGYTF
v_call: TRBV9; d_call: .; j_call: TRBJ1-1; clone_size: .; cdr3_nt: TGTGCCAGCAGCCCCATTGGGGGGGAGGCTTTCTTT; cdr3_aa: CASSPIGGEAFF
v_call: TRBV13; d_call: .; j_call: TRBJ2-7; clone_size: .; cdr3_nt: TGTGCCAGCAGCTTAGGGGCGGAACTTTCCTACGAGCAGTACTTC; cdr3_aa: CASSLGAELSYEQYF
v_call: TRBV15; d_call: TRBD1; j_call: TRBJ1-5; clone_size: .; cdr3_nt: TGTGCCACCAGCAGGGCGACCGGGACAGGAGATCAGCCCCAGCATTTT; cdr3_aa: CATSRATGTGDQPQHF
v_call: TRBV5-1; d_call: TRBD1; j_call: TRBJ2-7; clone_size: .; cdr3_nt: TGCGCCAGCAGCTCTACAGGGGTGATCGACGAGCAGTACTTC; cdr3_aa: CASSSTGVIDEQYF
v_call: TRBV30; d_call: TRBD1; j_call: TRBJ1-1; clone_size: .; cdr3_nt: TGTGCCTGGACCCAGACAGGGGGCACTGAAGCTTTCTTT; cdr3_aa: CAWTQTGGTEAFF
v_call: TRBV28; d_call: .; j_call: TRBJ1-5; clone_size: .; cdr3_nt: TGTGCCAGCAGTTTTGTAGGGGACAATCAGCCCCAGCATTTT; cdr3_aa: CASSFVGDNQPQHF
v_call: TRBV6-4; d_call: .; j_call: TRBJ2-1; clone_size: .; cdr3_nt: TGTGCCAGCAGTGCATCCTCGGGACTTTCTATTGAGCAGTTCTTC; cdr3_aa: CASSASSGLSIEQFF
v_call: TRBV6-1; d_call: .; j_call: TRBJ1-1; clone_size: .; cdr3_nt: TGTGCCAGCAGTGAAAACGGGGTCAGGCCCACATCCGAAGCTTTCTTT; cdr3_aa: CASSENGVRPTSEAFF
v_call: TRBV7-9; d_call: .; j_call: TRBJ2-5; clone_size: .; cdr3_nt: TGTGCCAGCCGGGGAGAGACCCAGTACTTC; cdr3_aa: CASRGETQYF
v_call: TRBV13; d_call: .; j_call: TRBJ1-4; clone_size: few; cdr3_nt: TGTGCCAGCAGCTTAGCGGGACTAAATGAAAAACTGTTTTTT; cdr3_aa: CASSLAGLNEKLFF
v_call: TRBV7-8; d_call: .; j_call: TRBJ1-1; clone_size: .; cdr3_nt: TGTGCCAGCAGCCGACGGGGGAACACTGAAGCTTTCTTT; cdr3_aa: CASSRRGNTEAFF
v_call: TRBV25-1; d_call: TRBD2; j_call: TRBJ2-7; clone_size: once; cdr3_nt: TGTGCCAGCAGTGAGCCGGGACTAGACTCCTACGAGCAGTACTTC; cdr3_aa: CASSEPGLDSYEQYF
v_call: TRBV6-5; d_call: .; j_call: TRBJ1-6; clone_size: once; cdr3_nt: TGTGCCAGCAGTTACAGTGGGGAGAGCTCACCCCTCCACTTT; cdr3_aa: CASSYSGESSPLHF
v_call: TRBV7-2; d_call: TRBD2; j_call: TRBJ2-3; clone_size: .; cdr3_nt: TGTGCCAGCAGCTTAGTGGCGGGGGGCACAGATACGCAGTATTTT; cdr3_aa: CASSLVAGGTDTQYF
v_call: TRBV29-1; d_call: .; j_call: TRBJ2-2; clone_size: .; cdr3_nt: TGCAGCGTTGCCGGGACACCTAAAAGGGCGAACACCGGGGAGCTGTTTTTT; cdr3_aa: CSVAGTPKRANTGELFF
v_call: TRBV6-1; d_call: .; j_call: TRBJ1-4; clone_size: .; cdr3_nt: TGTGCCAGCAGTGAAGCCCTGGACTTAAAACTGTTTTTT; cdr3_aa: CASSEALDLKLFF
v_call: TRBV27; d_call: .; j_call: TRBJ1-3; clone_size: .; cdr3_nt: TGTGCCAGCAGTCCACGGACAAACGGAAACACCATATATTTT; cdr3_aa: CASSPRTNGNTIYF
v_call: TRBV7-9; d_call: TRBD1; j_call: TRBJ2-7; clone_size: .; cdr3_nt: TGTGCCAGCAGCTGGGACAGGGATTTAGACGAGCAGTACTTC; cdr3_aa: CASSWDRDLDEQYF
v_call: TRBV19; d_call: .; j_call: TRBJ1-2; clone_size: .; cdr3_nt: TGTGCCAGTAGTCCTCAGGGCGCCGGCTATGGCTACACCTTC; cdr3_aa: CASSPQGAGYGYTF
v_call: TRBV7-2; d_call: TRBD1; j_call: TRBJ1-1; clone_size: .; cdr3_nt: TGTGCCAGCAAAAAAACAGGGGTCACTGAAGCTTTCTTT; cdr3_aa: CASKKTGVTEAFF
v_call: TRBV15; d_call: TRBD1; j_call: TRBJ1-1; clone_size: .; cdr3_nt: TGTGCCACCAGCAGAGGTTTCGGGACAGGGAACACTGAAGCTTTCTTT; cdr3_aa: CATSRGFGTGNTEAFF
v_call: TRBV11-3; d_call: TRBD1; j_call: TRBJ2-6; clone_size: .; cdr3_nt: TGTGCCAGCAGCTTCAAGACAGGGACCTACTCTGGGGCCAACGTCCTGACTTTC; cdr3_aa: CASSFKTGTYSGANVLTF
v_call: TRBV18; d_call: TRBD1; j_call: TRBJ1-1; clone_size: .; cdr3_nt: TGTGCCAGCTCACCAACCCGACAGGGGTTCACTGAAGCTTTCTTT; cdr3_aa: CASSPTRQGFTEAFF
v_call: TRBV4-3; d_call: TRBD1; j_call: TRBJ1-1; clone_size: .; cdr3_nt: TGCGCCAGCAGCCAGAGGACAGGGGGCTTGAACACTGAAGCTTTCTTT; cdr3_aa: CASSQRTGGLNTEAFF
v_call: TRBV29-1; d_call: .; j_call: TRBJ2-5; clone_size: .; cdr3_nt: TGCAGCGTTCGACAGGCGGACGGAGAGACCCAGTACTTC; cdr3_aa: CSVRQADGETQYF
v_call: TRBV28; d_call: TRBD2; j_call: TRBJ2-4; clone_size: .; cdr3_nt: TGTGCCAGCAGTTTCCGGTTTAGCGGGAGTGACATTCAGTACTTC; cdr3_aa: CASSFRFSGSDIQYF
v_call: TRBV4-2; d_call: TRBD2; j_call: TRBJ2-1; clone_size: .; cdr3_nt: TGTGCCAGCAGCGGAGCTCTCGGGGGGTCGCAAAATTATGAGCAGTTCTTC; cdr3_aa: CASSGALGGSQNYEQFF
v_call: TRBV28; d_call: .; j_call: TRBJ1-5; clone_size: .; cdr3_nt: TGTGCCAGCAGTTTTTCAGGTCAGCCCCAGCATTTT; cdr3_aa: CASSFSGQPQHF
v_call: TRBV6-5; d_call: TRBD2; j_call: TRBJ2-1; clone_size: .; cdr3_nt: TGTGCCAGCAGTTACTCGACTAGCGGCAACAATGAGCAGTTCTTC; cdr3_aa: CASSYSTSGNNEQFF
v_call: TRBV11-3; d_call: .; j_call: TRBJ1-3; clone_size: .; cdr3_nt: TGTGCCAGCAGCGATCGAACAGGGTCCTCTGGAAACACCATATATTTT; cdr3_aa: CASSDRTGSSGNTIYF
v_call: TRBV19; d_call: TRBD1; j_call: TRBJ2-7; clone_size: .; cdr3_nt: TGTGCCAGTACTACGGACAGGGGCTACGAGCAGTACTTC; cdr3_aa: CASTTDRGYEQYF
v_call: TRBV5-6; d_call: TRBD1; j_call: TRBJ1-6; clone_size: .; cdr3_nt: TGTGCCAGCAGCGGACGGGACAGGGAAAATTCACCCCTCCACTTT; cdr3_aa: CASSGRDRENSPLHF
v_call: TRBV29-1; d_call: .; j_call: TRBJ2-1; clone_size: .; cdr3_nt: TGCAGCGTTGGGGCAGGGTGGAGTGAGCAGTTCTTC; cdr3_aa: CSVGAGWSEQFF
v_call: TRBV6-4; d_call: .; j_call: TRBJ1-1; clone_size: .; cdr3_nt: TGTGCCAGCAGTTTGGGGCCGAACACTGAAGCTTTCTTT; cdr3_aa: CASSLGPNTEAFF
v_call: TRBV7-2; d_call: .; j_call: TRBJ2-7; clone_size: .; cdr3_nt: TGTGCCAGCAGCTTAGCGGGAGGTCCTATCTCCTACGAGCAGTACTTC; cdr3_aa: CASSLAGGPISYEQYF
v_call: TRBV6-5; d_call: TRBD2; j_call: TRBJ2-1; clone_size: .; cdr3_nt: TGTGCCAGCAGGGGGGAAACGGGGGGGCTTTTTGAGCAGTTCTTC; cdr3_aa: CASRGETGGLFEQFF
v_call: TRBV30; d_call: TRBD1; j_call: TRBJ1-2; clone_size: .; cdr3_nt: TGTGCCTGGAGCGCCGGGACAGGGGACTATGGCTACACCTTC; cdr3_aa: CAWSAGTGDYGYTF
v_call: TRBV19; d_call: .; j_call: TRBJ1-6; clone_size: .; cdr3_nt: TGTGCCAGTAGTATGGGGCAGGGGTTACCCCTCCACTTT; cdr3_aa: CASSMGQGLPLHF
v_call: TRBV11-3; d_call: TRBD2; j_call: TRBJ2-7; clone_size: .; cdr3_nt: TGTGCCAGCAGCTGGACTAGCGGGGGGGAGCAGTACTTC; cdr3_aa: CASSWTSGGEQYF
v_call: TRBV28; d_call: TRBD2; j_call: TRBJ2-7; clone_size: .; cdr3_nt: TGTGCCAGCAGTTTCTCCCTAGCGGGACTATCCTACGAGCAGTACTTC; cdr3_aa: CASSFSLAGLSYEQYF